One sample yielded the 25 T cell receptor beta chains listed below, sequenced in a study of immune evolution from preneoplasia to lung adenocarcinoma. Sequenced by immunoSEQ multiplex PCR; TCRdb stores in-frame clones only, minus some. Among more than 2,000 clones listed, about 81% were seen once. The specimen sequenced was FFPE invasive lung adenocarcinoma tissue. The receptors stem from a person aged 70 to 85 with invasive lung adenocarcinoma.

In nucleotides, the CDR3 is TGTGCCTGGAGTGGAGGACTAGCGGAAGAGACCCAGTACTTC. Translation: CAWSGGLAEETQYF. The rearrangement joins TRBV30 to TRBJ2-5, with TRBD2 matching 10 bases. The V gene end was trimmed by 1 base and the J gene end by 3 bases; junction bases not matched to a gene: 2. Germline values: CDR1 GTSNPN, CDR2 SVGIG (reference sequence). The CDR3 spans 14 residues.

The chain recombines TRBV9 with TRBJ1-1; D not resolved. CDR3 length: 13 residues. CDR1 and CDR2 from the germline V gene are SGDLS and YYNGEE. V was trimmed by 3 bases and J by 6 bases, leaving 12 bases between them. As DNA, the CDR3 is TGTGCCAGCAGCGCCTCTCGTGGGGCTGAAGCTTTCTTT. This gives the protein CASSASRGAEAFF. The entire variable domain, with the rest obtained from reference TRBV9 and TRBJ1-1, is as follows: DSGVTQTPKHLITATGQRVTLRCSPRSGDLSVYWYQQSLDQGLQFLIQYYNGEERAKGNILERFSAQQFPDLHSELNLSSLELGDSALYFCASSASRGAEAFFGQGTRLTVV.

Comments on this clone: Other DNA variants within this sample encode the same CDR3. V usage is TRBV7-3 and J usage is TRBJ2-3; the match to TRBD1 covers 9 bases. Germline trimming cut 5 bases from V and 3 bases from J; bases unmatched to any gene: 3. CDR1 SGHTA and CDR2 FQGTGA come from the germline V gene. The CDR3 contains 14 residues. CDR3 coding DNA: TGTGCCAGCAGCCCTGGACAGGGGACAGATACGCAGTATTTT. It specifies CASSPGQGTDTQYF.

The V and J genes are TRBV7-3 and TRBJ2-7, with 9 bases lining up with TRBD2. The CDR3 runs to 16 residues. V dropped 5 bases and J dropped 0; count of bases not matched to a gene: 8. CDR1 and CDR2 from the germline V gene are SGHTA and FQGTGA. The CDR3 DNA reads as TGTGCCAGCAGCCCAAGAGCGGGAGGCACCTCCTACGAGCAGTACTTC. Amino acid sequence: CASSPRAGGTSYEQYF.

The J gene is TRBJ2-1, the V gene TRBV28, with TRBD2 as a possible D gene (6 bases). This CDR3 comprises 12 residues. The V end was cut by 5 bases, the J end by 10 bases, with 12 bases between. CDR1 and CDR2 from the germline V gene are MDHEN and SYDVKM. This CDR3 is CASSPQRVEQFF. The CDR3 DNA sequence: TGTGCCAGCAGTCCTCAGCGGGTAGAGCAGTTCTTC.

The chain recombines TRBV11-2 with TRBJ2-7; no clear D. The V end was cut by 3 bases, the J end by 6 bases, with 12 bases between. Germline loops: CDR1 SGHAT, CDR2 FQNNGV. The CDR3 totals 13 residues. Here the CDR3 DNA reads TGTGCCAGCAGCTTGGGCTCCATCCCCGAGCAGTACTTC. It yields the protein CASSLGSIPEQYF.

DNA of the CDR3: TGTGCCAGCTCACCACCAACAGGGTCAATTGACAATGAGCAGTTCTTC. Protein product: CASSPPTGSIDNEQFF. This chain links TRBV18 with TRBJ2-1; D perhaps matches TRBD1 (6 bases). CDR1 KGHSH and CDR2 LQKENI come from the germline V gene. Trimming pared 0 bases from V and 5 bases from J, leaving 14 bases between. The CDR3 loop spans 16 amino acids.

This sequence joins TRBV15 and TRBJ1-3, with no clear D. The CDR3 consists of 17 residues. Germline lookup yields CDR1 LNHNV and CDR2 YYDKDF (reference sequence). V was shortened by 1 base and J by 1 base, with 14 bases between the two germline ends. Here the CDR3 DNA reads TGTGCCACCAGCAGAGCCCGGGTAGGCGGATCTGGAAACACCATATATTTT. This translates into CATSRARVGGSGNTIYF.

Notes on this clone: Relative to the germline gene, one junction end is altered; a read error may explain this. The rearrangement links TRBV7-7 to TRBJ2-2, with TRBD1 matching over 8 bases. CDR1 and CDR2 from the germline V gene are SSHAT and FNYEAQ (reference sequence). The length of the CDR3 is 13 residues. The CDR3 spells CASRGQDTGELFF. The CDR3 nucleotides read TGTGCTAGCAGGGGGCAGGACACCGGGGAGCTGTTTTTT. Complete variable domain (other parts from reference TRBV7-7 and TRBJ2-2): GAGVSQSPRYKVTKRGQDVTLRCDPISSHATLYWYQQALGQGPEFLTYFNYEAQPDKSGLPSDRFSAERPEGSISTLTIQRTEQRDSAMYRCASRGQDTGELFFGEGSRLTVL.

The chain joins TRBV6-5 to TRBJ2-1; 13 positions agree with TRBD2. The germline V gene has CDR1 MNHEY and CDR2 SVGAGI. The V segment lost 2 bases and the J segment 7 bases; nucleotides outside the gene matches: 5. This CDR3 has 16 residues. The CDR3 nucleotides are TGTGCCAGCAGTTACCCGGGACTAGCGGGAAATAATGAGCAGTTCTTC. Its protein product is CASSYPGLAGNNEQFF.

The chain links TRBV5-1 to TRBJ2-4, with 8 bases identical to TRBD2. V was pared by 5 bases and J by 8 bases, with 9 bases of the junction left unmatched. The germline V gene has CDR1 SGHRS and CDR2 YFSETQ. This CDR3 is built from 14 residues. CDR3 loop: CASSSAGGRDIQYF. CDR3 bases: TGCGCCAGCAGTTCCGCGGGAGGCCGAGACATTCAGTACTTC.

This clone was seen only once. This sequence joins TRBV18 and TRBJ1-1; 7 positions agree with TRBD1. Per the germline V gene, CDR1 is KGHSH and CDR2 is LQKENI. With 1 base clipped from V and 2 bases from J, the junction kept 7 bases outside the gene matches. The CDR3 length is 16 residues. The CDR3 protein is CASSPRESGGNTEAFF. The CDR3 DNA follows: TGTGCCAGCTCACCACGGGAGTCAGGGGGAAACACTGAAGCTTTCTTT.

The chain uses TRBV5-4 and TRBJ2-5, with D perhaps given as TRBD1 or TRBD2 (6 bases each). There are 14 residues in the CDR3. Trimming pared 3 bases from V and 3 bases from J, leaving 12 bases between. Germline CDR1 reads SGHNT; CDR2 reads YYREEE (reference sequence). As DNA, the CDR3 is TGTGCCAGCAGCTCTGCCGGGGGCAAAGAGACCCAGTACTTC. This codes for CASSSAGGKETQYF.

CDR3 coding DNA: TGTGCCAGCAGCTTAGAATCTAGCGGGACTAGCACAGATACGCAGTATTTT. It is translated as CASSLESSGTSTDTQYF. The rearrangement links TRBV7-2 to TRBJ2-3; TRBD2 matches at 9 bases. The V gene end was trimmed by 1 base and the J gene end by 0 bases; junction bases not matched to a gene: 5. Germline loops: CDR1 SGHTA, CDR2 FQGNSA. The CDR3 has 17 amino acids.

The gene calls are TRBV9 and TRBJ1-1; D not resolved. Germline lookup yields CDR1 SGDLS and CDR2 YYNGEE. CDR3 length: 14 amino acids. With 2 bases removed from V and 1 base from J, the gap between germline ends came to 9 bases. The CDR3 sequence is CASSVHQGNTEAFF. The DNA of the CDR3 is TGTGCCAGCAGCGTTCACCAAGGGAACACTGAAGCTTTCTTT.

This chain joins TRBV30 and TRBJ2-1, with TRBD2 matching 9 bases. CDR3 length: 15 amino acids. Unmatched junction bases numbered 12, after V lost 3 bases and J lost 9 bases. Germline CDR1 and CDR2: GTSNPN and SVGIG (reference sequence). CDR3 bases: TGTGCCTGGAGACCTAGCTGGCTAGCGGGGCCTGAGCAGTTCTTC. It is translated as CAWRPSWLAGPEQFF.

The V and J genes are TRBV21-1 and TRBJ2-7; whether TRBD2, the table's D call, matches the DNA was not checked. TRBV21-1 is given as a pseudogene. The CDR3 is 16 residues long. This CDR3 is CASSKRSGRETYEQYF. The CDR3, as DNA: TGTGCCAGCAGCAAACGTAGCGGGAGGGAGACCTACGAGCAGTACTTC.

The V call is TRBV9, the J call TRBJ2-7; 10 nucleotides align to TRBD2. V trimming: 0 bases; J trimming: 5 bases; junction bases outside the gene matches: 11. This CDR3 has 17 residues. Germline V CDR1 and CDR2: SGDLS, YYNGEE. The CDR3 nucleotides are TGTGCCAGCAGCGTAGGATCGAGCGGGAGGGCTTATAACGAGCAGTACTTC. Residues: CASSVGSSGRAYNEQYF.

The table lists this clone with a count of one. The chain uses TRBV11-3 and TRBJ1-2; 7 bases line up with TRBD1. Unmatched junction bases numbered 6, after V lost 5 bases and J lost 0 bases. This CDR3 region has 15 residues. Per germline, CDR1 SGHNT and CDR2 YENEEA. CDR3 coding DNA: TGTGCCAGCAGCCAGGGGACAGCTGCTAACTATGGCTACACCTTC. This encodes CASSQGTAANYGYTF.

The chain joins TRBV5-4 to TRBJ2-5; D gene uncertain. The germline V gene encodes CDR1 SGHNT and CDR2 YYREEE (reference sequence). V lost 1 base to trimming and J lost 0 bases, with 7 bases between them. The CDR3 is made up of 14 amino acids. CDR3 DNA: TGTGCCAGCAGCTTGTGGCGGAACCAAGAGACCCAGTACTTC. Translated: CASSLWRNQETQYF.

The chain combines TRBV9 with TRBJ2-2, with D perhaps matching TRBD2 (6 bases). The CDR3 has 15 amino acids. The germline gives CDR1 SGDLS, CDR2 YYNGEE. The V gene lost 4 bases and the J gene lost 8 bases, with 18 bases spanning the gap. The CDR3 coding sequence is TGTGCCAGCAGCCCACAGACTAGTCTCGAGGGGGAGCTGTTTTTT. Translated, it gives CASSPQTSLEGELFF.

V gene TRBV4-3 combines with J gene TRBJ2-1; TRBD2 might be the D (6 bases). V gave up 0 bases and J gave up 9 bases, with 15 bases separating them. This CDR3 spans 15 amino acids. Germline CDR1 is LGHNA and CDR2 is YSLEER. The DNA of the CDR3 is TGCGCCAGCAGCCAAGATTGGGTTAGCGGAACTGAGCAGTTCTTC. This translates into CASSQDWVSGTEQFF.

This chain uses TRBV4-2 with TRBJ2-1, with 7 bases aligning to TRBD2. V lost 2 bases to trimming and J lost 7 bases; unmatched junction nucleotides: 8. The CDR3 loop spans 15 amino acids. CDR1 and CDR2 from the germline V gene are LGHNA and YNFKEQ. CDR3 bases: TGTGCCAGCAGCCAACTGATAGCGGGTTCTAATGAGCAGTTCTTC. Its protein product is CASSQLIAGSNEQFF.

The rearrangement uses TRBV19 and TRBJ2-2; TRBD1 matches 8 bases. Germline CDR1 and CDR2: LNHDA and SQIVND (reference sequence). The CDR3 sequence is 14 residues long. The trim removed 2 bases at V and 7 bases at J, leaving 3 bases unmatched. The CDR3 region has the DNA TGTGCCAGTAGTATATACAGGGGGAGCGGGGAGCTGTTTTTT. Its translation: CASSIYRGSGELFF.

The chain combines TRBV15 with TRBJ2-5; weak D call: TRBD2 (7 bases). The germline V gene has CDR1 LNHNV and CDR2 YYDKDF (reference sequence). With 4 bases removed from V and 5 bases from J, the gap between germline ends came to 14 bases. The CDR3 totals 14 residues. CDR3 bases: TGTGCCACCAGCACCTCGGGGGGCCGGGAGACCCAGTACTTC. Protein product: CATSTSGGRETQYF. Full variable domain (missing parts from reference TRBV15 and TRBJ2-5): DAMVIQNPRYQVTQFGKPVTLSCSQTLNHNVMYWYQQKSSQAPKLLFHYYDKDFNNEADTPDNFQSRRPNTSFCFLDIRSPGLGDTAMYLCATSTSGGRETQYFGPGTRLLVL.